The rows below give T cell receptor beta chains drawn from one sample of a study of T cells in Graves' hyperthyroidism and ophthalmopathy. MiXCR, applied by TCRdb to the multiplex PCR reads, yields one record per CDR3 protein. The repertoire includes about 200,000 distinct CDR3 sequences, around 16% of them detected once, and more than 50% sits in the top ten. The sequenced sample consisted of blood. These receptors originate from a woman in her fifties or sixties with Graves' hyperthyroidism. Both conserved end residues are trimmed from each CDR3.

v_gene: TRBV7-2
len: 13
j_gene: TRBJ2-7
CDR3aa: ASSLVAGDPYEQY

v_gene: TRBV7-3
len: 12
j_gene: TRBJ1-2
CDR3aa: ASSPDSHLPRYT

v_gene: TRBV6-1
len: 12
j_gene: TRBJ2-5
CDR3aa: ASTPRRVVQVQY

v_gene: TRBV28
len: 12
j_gene: TRBJ1-1
CDR3aa: ARRTSGAHTEAF

v_gene: TRBV7-3
len: 14
j_gene: TRBJ2-1
CDR3aa: ASSLTGRTAGNEQF

v_gene: TRBV28
len: 15
j_gene: TRBJ2-3
CDR3aa: ASSLTGSGSFADTQY

v_gene: TRBV18
len: 12
j_gene: TRBJ1-1
CDR3aa: ASSWDRVNTEAF

v_gene: TRBV29-1
len: 12
j_gene: TRBJ2-3
CDR3aa: SVVVLGVGDTQY

v_gene: TRBV9
len: 13
j_gene: TRBJ1-1
CDR3aa: ASSVGSAWGTEAF

v_gene: TRBV19
len: 13
j_gene: TRBJ1-5
CDR3aa: ASSIGGRSNQPQH

v_gene: TRBV12-3/TRBV12-4
len: 10
j_gene: TRBJ1-2
CDR3aa: ASSIGQNGYT

v_gene: TRBV12-3/TRBV12-4
len: 10
j_gene: TRBJ2-7
CDR3aa: ASSRQGNEQY

v_gene: TRBV29-1
len: 14
j_gene: TRBJ2-1
CDR3aa: SVELTGAPSLFEQF

v_gene: TRBV10-2
len: 13
j_gene: TRBJ1-2
CDR3aa: ASSEKRGQNYGYT

v_gene: TRBV27
len: 13
j_gene: TRBJ2-3
CDR3aa: ASSHVTGGTDTQY

v_gene: TRBV19
len: 12
j_gene: TRBJ1-2
CDR3aa: ASARDRASYGYT

v_gene: TRBV6-2/TRBV6-3
len: 13
j_gene: TRBJ2-2
CDR3aa: ASMSDGVNTGELF

v_gene: TRBV19
len: 14
j_gene: TRBJ2-3
CDR3aa: ASKSGTSGSTDTQY

v_gene: TRBV7-2
len: 11
j_gene: TRBJ1-3
CDR3aa: ASSFQGGDTIY

v_gene: TRBV7-9
len: 14
j_gene: TRBJ2-3
CDR3aa: ASSGGLAGGGDTQY

v_gene: TRBV7-3
len: 11
j_gene: TRBJ2-3
CDR3aa: ASSLWGLDTQY

v_gene: TRBV9
len: 12
j_gene: TRBJ2-3
CDR3aa: ASSVEGLTDTQY

v_gene: TRBV12-3/TRBV12-4
len: 9
j_gene: TRBJ1-3
CDR3aa: ASSPRGTIY

v_gene: TRBV7-9
len: 11
j_gene: TRBJ2-1
CDR3aa: ASSLVAGDEQF

v_gene: TRBV6-6
len: 11
j_gene: TRBJ2-4
CDR3aa: ASSYGAGGIQY

v_gene: TRBV27
len: 18
j_gene: TRBJ2-1
CDR3aa: ASSLLGGTSGRSPYNEQF

v_gene: TRBV9
len: 12
j_gene: TRBJ1-1
CDR3aa: ASSVAGKDTEAF

v_gene: TRBV12-3/TRBV12-4
len: 14
j_gene: TRBJ2-3
CDR3aa: ASSYGRLSSTDTQY

v_gene: TRBV12-3/TRBV12-4
len: 11
j_gene: TRBJ1-2
CDR3aa: ASRLTDSSGYT

v_gene: TRBV6-1
len: 13
j_gene: TRBJ2-7
CDR3aa: ASRGRGGQRYEQY

v_gene: TRBV27
len: 11
j_gene: TRBJ1-1
CDR3aa: ASSISPNTEAF

v_gene: TRBV25-1
len: 13
j_gene: TRBJ1-1
CDR3aa: ASSEFALGTTEAF

v_gene: TRBV10-3
len: 12
j_gene: TRBJ1-5
CDR3aa: AISEGGGNQPQH

v_gene: TRBV7-8
len: 11
j_gene: TRBJ1-1
CDR3aa: ASSLERSTEAF

v_gene: TRBV18
len: 14
j_gene: TRBJ2-7
CDR3aa: ASSPPGLALNYEQY

v_gene: TRBV5-8
len: 13
j_gene: TRBJ2-1
CDR3aa: ANNPTSGTYNEQF

v_gene: TRBV10-3
len: 10
j_gene: TRBJ2-5
CDR3aa: ATSRNGETQY

v_gene: TRBV5-1
len: 15
j_gene: TRBJ2-5
CDR3aa: ASSFLRTGSLSETQY

v_gene: TRBV11-3
len: 16
j_gene: TRBJ2-1
CDR3aa: ASSTPLEGLMDWNEQF

v_gene: TRBV19
len: 16
j_gene: TRBJ2-3
CDR3aa: ASARQGTSGSSTDTQY

v_gene: TRBV30
len: 9
j_gene: TRBJ1-2
CDR3aa: AWGVITGYT